The clone carrying this T cell receptor (beta chain) was recorded many times. Regions amplified from RNA transcripts were the TCR beta CDR3 regions. During a first-round RT-PCR of the TCR CDR3, the HTBI primer set was used. TCRdb independently ran MiXCR on the multiplex PCR reads; one entry per CDR3 protein. The profile covers around 600,000 distinct CDR3 sequences, with more than 13% appearing a single time and around 7% taken by the ten largest. The sample comes from a study of T cells in Graves' hyperthyroidism and ophthalmopathy. Ophthalmopathy cases scored 3 or more on the Clinical Activity Score and 4 or more on NOSPECS grade, with duration below 3 months. CDR3 length: 19 residues. Trimming left V 1 base short and J 3 bases short, with 26 bases between. Looked up from germline, CDR1 is SGHKS and CDR2 is YYEKEE (reference sequence).

This sequence was found in a woman aged 18-35 years with Graves' ophthalmopathy. The chain joins TRBV5-5 to TRBJ2-7, with D perhaps matching TRBD1 or TRBD2 (5 bases each). Material for sequencing was blood. The CDR3 loop reads CASSLRGRATHFAGYEQYF. The CDR3 DNA follows: TGTGCCAGCAGCTTGCGGGGCAGGGCAACTCACTTCGCGGGCTACGAGCAGTACTTC.